The entry that follows covers one TCR beta chain sequence. Its antigen is currently not known. No base-level quality is on record; no much larger clone is a single base apart. Libraries were made using RT-PCR. The instrument given in TCRdb is Illumina HiSeq 2500. Starting from the raw public reads, TCRdb applied fastp trimming at Q25, assembled clones with MiXCR and retained in-frame beta chains. Rows are unified per CDR3 protein, each entry keeping the most common DNA and genes. The sample records a few hundred thousand distinct CDR3 sequences, 12% to 15% of which are singletons. The ten largest clones capture 11% of the sample. The CDR3 numbers 14 residues from cysteine through phenylalanine. Only the CDR3 region is kept as DNA, spanning 42 bases read in frame from base 1. The germline ends are 15 bases apart after V is trimmed by 6 bases and J by 4 bases. The germline V gene supplies CDR1 MNHNS and CDR2 SASEGT.

The data are from a study of response to subunit inactivated influenza vaccine (dated by TCRdb to the late 2010s). For the wider study: The study used deep quantitative T cell receptor repertoire profiling to track responses to a trivalent subunit inactivated influenza vaccine. General conclusions and limits of the study: It was suggested by the authors that each seasonal influenza vaccination may recruit only a limited number of new T cells.

The receptor chain draws on TRBV6-1 and TRBJ1-2; TRBD1 is perhaps the D gene, given 5 matching bases. The source material was PBMCs from blood, sampled 11 to 12 days after vaccination. This receptor was obtained from a man over 45 who received an inactivated influenza vaccine. Donor details come from another sample of the same person, matched by shared clones. CDR3 loop: CASRETGFLYGYTF. The DNA reads TGTGCCAGCAGAGAAACAGGTTTCCTCTATGGCTACACCTTC.